Detailed here is one T cell receptor (beta chain). The antigen is undetermined. At one boundary the junction diverges from the germline segment, which might be a read error. This record comes from a study of siplizumab effects on memory and regulatory T cells. The CDR3 has 14 amino acids. Per the germline V gene, CDR1 is SSHAT and CDR2 is FNYEAQ (reference sequence). General observations from the study: Significant reduction of alloreactive sequences traceable to unstimulated CD4+ memory cells was observed with siplizumab. Memory cells seemed less diverse than naive T cells, which seemed major alloresponse contributors. Treg origin accounted for an average of about 74% of mappable alloreactive CD4+ clones with siplizumab and approximately 25% in controls.

Each sample yielded around 9.4 x 10^4 assayed TCR templates. Using immunoSEQ multiplex PCR, the repertoire was profiled, and TCRdb retains in-frame clones only, with some absent. The sample yields roughly 120,000 clones, over 85% seen once. This receptor was identified in a human donor in good health. The chain has TRBV7-7 and TRBJ2-1; 9 nucleotides agree with TRBD2. What was sequenced was CD4+ T cells sorted from blood. The DNA for the CDR3 is TGTGCTAGCAGCTTTAGCGGGAGAGTGGATGAGCAGTTCTTC. Translating it yields CASSFSGRVDEQFF.